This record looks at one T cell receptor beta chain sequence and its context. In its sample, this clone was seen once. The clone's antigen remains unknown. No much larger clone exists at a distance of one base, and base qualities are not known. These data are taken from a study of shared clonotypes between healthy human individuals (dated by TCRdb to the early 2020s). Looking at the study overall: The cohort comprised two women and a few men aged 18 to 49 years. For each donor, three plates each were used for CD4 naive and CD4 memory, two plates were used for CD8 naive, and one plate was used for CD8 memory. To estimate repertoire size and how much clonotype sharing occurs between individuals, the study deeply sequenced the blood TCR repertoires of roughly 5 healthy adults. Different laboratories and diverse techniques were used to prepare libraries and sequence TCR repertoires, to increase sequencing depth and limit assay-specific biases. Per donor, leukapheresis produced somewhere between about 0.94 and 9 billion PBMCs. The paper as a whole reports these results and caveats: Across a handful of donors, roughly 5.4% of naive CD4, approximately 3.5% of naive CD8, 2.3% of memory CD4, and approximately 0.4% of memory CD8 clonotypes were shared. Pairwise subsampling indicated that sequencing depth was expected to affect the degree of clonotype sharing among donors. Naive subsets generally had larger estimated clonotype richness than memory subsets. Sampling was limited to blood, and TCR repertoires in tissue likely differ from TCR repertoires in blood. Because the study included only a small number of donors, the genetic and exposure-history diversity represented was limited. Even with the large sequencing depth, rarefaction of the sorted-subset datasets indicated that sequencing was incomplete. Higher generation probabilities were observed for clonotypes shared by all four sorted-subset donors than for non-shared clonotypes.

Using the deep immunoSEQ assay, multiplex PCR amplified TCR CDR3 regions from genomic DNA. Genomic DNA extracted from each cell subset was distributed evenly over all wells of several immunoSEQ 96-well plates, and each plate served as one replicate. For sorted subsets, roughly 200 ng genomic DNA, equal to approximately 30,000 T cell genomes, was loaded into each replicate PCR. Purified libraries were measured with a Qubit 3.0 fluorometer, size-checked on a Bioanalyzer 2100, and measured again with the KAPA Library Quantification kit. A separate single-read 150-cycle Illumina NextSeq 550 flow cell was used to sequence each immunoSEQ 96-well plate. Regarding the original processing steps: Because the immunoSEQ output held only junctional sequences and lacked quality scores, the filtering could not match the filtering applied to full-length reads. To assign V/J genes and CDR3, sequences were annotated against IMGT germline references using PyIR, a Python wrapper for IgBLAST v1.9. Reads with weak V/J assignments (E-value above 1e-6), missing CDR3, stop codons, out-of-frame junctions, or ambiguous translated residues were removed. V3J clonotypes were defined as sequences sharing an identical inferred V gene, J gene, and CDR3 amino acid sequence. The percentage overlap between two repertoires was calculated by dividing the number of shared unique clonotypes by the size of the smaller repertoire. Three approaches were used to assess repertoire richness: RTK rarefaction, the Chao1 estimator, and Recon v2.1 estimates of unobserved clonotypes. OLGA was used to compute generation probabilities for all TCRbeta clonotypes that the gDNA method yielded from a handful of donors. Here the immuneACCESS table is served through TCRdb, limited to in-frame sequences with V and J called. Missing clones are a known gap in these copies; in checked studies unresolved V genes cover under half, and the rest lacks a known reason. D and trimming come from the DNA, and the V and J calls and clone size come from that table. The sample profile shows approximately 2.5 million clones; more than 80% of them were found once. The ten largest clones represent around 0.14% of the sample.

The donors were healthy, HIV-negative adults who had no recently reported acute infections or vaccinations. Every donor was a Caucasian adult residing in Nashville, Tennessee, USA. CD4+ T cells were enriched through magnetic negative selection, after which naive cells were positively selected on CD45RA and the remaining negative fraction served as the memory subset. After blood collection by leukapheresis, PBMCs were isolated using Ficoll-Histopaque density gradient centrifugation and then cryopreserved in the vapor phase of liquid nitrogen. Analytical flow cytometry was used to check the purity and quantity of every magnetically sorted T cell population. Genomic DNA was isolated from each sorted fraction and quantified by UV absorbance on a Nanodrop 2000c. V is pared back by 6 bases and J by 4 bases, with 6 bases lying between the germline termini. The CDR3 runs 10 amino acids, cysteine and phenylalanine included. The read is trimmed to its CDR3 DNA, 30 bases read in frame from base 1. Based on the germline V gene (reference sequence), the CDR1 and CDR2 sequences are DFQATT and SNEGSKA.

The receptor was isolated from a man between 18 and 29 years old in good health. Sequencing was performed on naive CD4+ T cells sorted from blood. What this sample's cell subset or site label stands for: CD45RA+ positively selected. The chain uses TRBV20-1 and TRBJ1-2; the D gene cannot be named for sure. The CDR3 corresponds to CSATRYGYTF. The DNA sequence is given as TGCAGTGCGACACGCTATGGCTACACCTTC.